Listed below are T cell receptor beta chains from one sample, sequenced in a study of response to subunit inactivated influenza vaccine. TCRdb re-called the RT-PCR reads through MiXCR, storing one row per CDR3 protein. This sample has approximately 230,000 distinct CDR3 sequences, with approximately 12% found just once. The input for sequencing was non-naive T cells sorted from PBMCs, taken 14 to 15 days before vaccination. Source of these receptors: a man aged 45-60 years who received an inactivated influenza vaccine. Each CDR3 is given without its conserved first and last residue. Each record gives: CDR3 protein, J gene, V gene, clone size. Expanded clones get a size class; other rows say once, few or many, or leave the size out.

CDR3 protein: ASSVSSGGSGELF
J gene: TRBJ2-2
V gene: TRBV9
clone size: .

CDR3 protein: ASSTGTSGVGQY
J gene: TRBJ2-7
V gene: TRBV7-6
clone size: .

CDR3 protein: ASSWGGGLNQPQH
J gene: TRBJ1-5
V gene: TRBV5-5
clone size: many

CDR3 protein: AWSTGGVQPQH
J gene: TRBJ1-5
V gene: TRBV30
clone size: .

CDR3 protein: ASTARNTDTQY
J gene: TRBJ2-3
V gene: TRBV6-2/TRBV6-3
clone size: .

CDR3 protein: ASNPGTGGGRGYT
J gene: TRBJ1-2
V gene: TRBV5-1
clone size: .

CDR3 protein: SAHRDANNEQF
J gene: TRBJ2-1
V gene: TRBV20-1
clone size: .

CDR3 protein: ASSRHIYEQY
J gene: TRBJ2-7
V gene: TRBV28
clone size: once

CDR3 protein: SAPPQATHEQY
J gene: TRBJ2-7
V gene: TRBV20-1
clone size: many

CDR3 protein: SARASGGRGETQY
J gene: TRBJ2-5
V gene: TRBV20-1
clone size: few

CDR3 protein: ASSYVSGGGETQY
J gene: TRBJ2-5
V gene: TRBV6-5
clone size: few

CDR3 protein: ASSIDRDNEQF
J gene: TRBJ2-1
V gene: TRBV5-1
clone size: .

CDR3 protein: SAPSGTGFGNEQF
J gene: TRBJ2-1
V gene: TRBV20-1
clone size: few

CDR3 protein: SARGFTSGSYEQY
J gene: TRBJ2-7
V gene: TRBV20-1
clone size: many

CDR3 protein: ASSYSIGRLGTEAF
J gene: TRBJ1-1
V gene: TRBV6-5
clone size: .

CDR3 protein: ASSFGGSPTNEKLF
J gene: TRBJ1-4
V gene: TRBV28
clone size: .

CDR3 protein: ASSYSGQEETQY
J gene: TRBJ2-5
V gene: TRBV6-5
clone size: many

CDR3 protein: ASSLTGTSHYNEQF
J gene: TRBJ2-1
V gene: TRBV6-1
clone size: .

CDR3 protein: SAPPQGFSRADTQY
J gene: TRBJ2-3
V gene: TRBV20-1
clone size: .